This TCR beta chain was found in a study of beta chain features in type 1 diabetes. Study-wide points: Compared with healthy donors, patients appeared to share more similar naive, central memory and regulatory TCRB repertoires.

The entirety of the isolated RNA underwent reverse transcription, so expressed TCRB transcripts were sequenced. The repertoire was sequenced with immunoSEQ multiplex PCR; TCRdb's copy has only in-frame clones and lacks some. Of under 800,000 clones in the sample, roughly 15% were seen once. This clone was seen a few times. Antigen specificity is unknown. This receptor was identified in a young man in good health. The sequenced material came from naive CD4+ T cells from blood.

The CDR3 reads CAISESIRSDTGELFF. CDR3 bases: TGTGCCATCAGTGAGTCGATACGGAGCGACACCGGGGAGCTGTTTTTT. This chain links TRBV10-3 with TRBJ2-2; D gene ambiguous. Germline CDR1 is ENHRY and CDR2 is SYGVKD. Trimming removed 0 bases from V and 3 bases from J, with 11 bases in between. The CDR3 has 16 residues.